The TCR beta chain under discussion was sequenced for a study of cytomegalovirus exposure and HLA in healthy donors. For the study at large: The Caucasian-associated ancestry cluster held around 81% of under 450 genotyped donors. Study-wide results and limits: The classifier was said to identify cytomegalovirus status with high specificity and sensitivity.

When sampled, the donors appeared nominally healthy, though they likely had unrecorded immune exposures. Regarding this clone: The target antigen is unknown.

From germline, CDR1 is SGHAT and CDR2 FQDESV (reference sequence). The CDR3 has 13 amino acids. The V gene lost 1 base and the J gene lost 5 bases, with 9 bases spanning the gap. 13 Jbeta primers and 60 Vbeta primers were used for the PCR. The data were produced by immunoSEQ multiplex PCR, yet TCRdb's version contains in-frame clones alone and is incomplete. This repertoire shows around 220,000 clones, 65% to 90% found once; its top ten account for over 1.1%. The material sequenced was PBMCs. The sequence was collected from a girl aged 5-17 years in good health and CMV-seronegative. The chain carries TRBV11-1 and TRBJ2-7; D is undetermined. CDR3 DNA: TGTGCCAGCAGCTTAGACAGTTCTCACGAGCAGTACTTC. Protein sequence: CASSLDSSHEQYF.